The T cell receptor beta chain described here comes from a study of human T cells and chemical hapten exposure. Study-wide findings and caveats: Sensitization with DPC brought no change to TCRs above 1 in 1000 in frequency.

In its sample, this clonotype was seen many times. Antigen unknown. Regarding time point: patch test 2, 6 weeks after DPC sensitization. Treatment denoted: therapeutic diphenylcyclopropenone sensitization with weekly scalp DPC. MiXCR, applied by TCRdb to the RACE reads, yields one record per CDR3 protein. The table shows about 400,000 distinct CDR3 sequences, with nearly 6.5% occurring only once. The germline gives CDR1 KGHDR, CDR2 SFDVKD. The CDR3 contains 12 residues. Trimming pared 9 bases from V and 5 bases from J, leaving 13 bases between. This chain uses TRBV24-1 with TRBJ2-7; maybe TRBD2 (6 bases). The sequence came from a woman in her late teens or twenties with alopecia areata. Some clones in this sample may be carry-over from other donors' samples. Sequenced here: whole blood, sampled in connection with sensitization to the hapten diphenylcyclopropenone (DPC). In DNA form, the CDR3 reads TGTGCCACCCGGGGCGCGGGGAACGAGCAGTACTTC. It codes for CATRGAGNEQYF.